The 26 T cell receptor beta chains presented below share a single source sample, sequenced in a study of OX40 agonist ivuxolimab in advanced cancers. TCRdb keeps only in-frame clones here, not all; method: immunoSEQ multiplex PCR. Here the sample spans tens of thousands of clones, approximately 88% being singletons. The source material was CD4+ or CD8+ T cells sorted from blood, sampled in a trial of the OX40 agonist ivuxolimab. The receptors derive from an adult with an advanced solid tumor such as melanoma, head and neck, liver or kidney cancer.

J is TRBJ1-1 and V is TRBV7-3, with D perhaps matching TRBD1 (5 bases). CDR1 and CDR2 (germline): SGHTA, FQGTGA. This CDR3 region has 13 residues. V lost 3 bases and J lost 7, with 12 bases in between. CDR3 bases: TGTGCCAGCAGCTTGGGACTGGATTATGAAGCTTTCTTT. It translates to CASSLGLDYEAFF.

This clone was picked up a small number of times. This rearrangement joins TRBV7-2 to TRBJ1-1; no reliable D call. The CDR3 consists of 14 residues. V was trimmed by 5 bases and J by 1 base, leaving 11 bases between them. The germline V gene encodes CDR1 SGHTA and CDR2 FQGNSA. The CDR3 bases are TGTGCCAGCAGCCCCGGTTCGCCGAACACTGAAGCTTTCTTT. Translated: CASSPGSPNTEAFF.

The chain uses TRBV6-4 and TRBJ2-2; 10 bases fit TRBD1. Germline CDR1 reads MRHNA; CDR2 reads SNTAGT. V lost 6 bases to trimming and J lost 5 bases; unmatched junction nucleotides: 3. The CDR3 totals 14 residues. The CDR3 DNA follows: TGTGCCAGCAGAAGGACAGGGGGAACCGGGGAGCTGTTTTTT. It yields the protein CASRRTGGTGELFF.

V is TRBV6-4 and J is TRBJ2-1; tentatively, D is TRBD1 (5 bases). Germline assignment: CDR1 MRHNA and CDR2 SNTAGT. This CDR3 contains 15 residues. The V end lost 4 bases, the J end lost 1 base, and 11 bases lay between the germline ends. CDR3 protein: CASSAIQGSYNEQFF. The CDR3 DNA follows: TGTGCCAGCAGTGCTATCCAGGGTTCCTACAATGAGCAGTTCTTC.

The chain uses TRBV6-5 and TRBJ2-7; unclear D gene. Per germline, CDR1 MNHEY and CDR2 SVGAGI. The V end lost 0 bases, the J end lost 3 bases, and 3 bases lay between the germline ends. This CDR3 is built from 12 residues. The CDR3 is CASSYSNYEQYF. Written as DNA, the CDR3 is TGTGCCAGCAGTTACTCCAACTACGAGCAGTACTTC.

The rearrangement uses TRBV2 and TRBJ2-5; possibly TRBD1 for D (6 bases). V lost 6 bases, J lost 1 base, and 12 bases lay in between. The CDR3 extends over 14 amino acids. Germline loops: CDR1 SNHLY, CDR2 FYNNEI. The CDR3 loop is CASRSGQSQETQYF. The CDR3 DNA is TGTGCCAGCAGATCCGGACAGTCCCAAGAGACCCAGTACTTC.

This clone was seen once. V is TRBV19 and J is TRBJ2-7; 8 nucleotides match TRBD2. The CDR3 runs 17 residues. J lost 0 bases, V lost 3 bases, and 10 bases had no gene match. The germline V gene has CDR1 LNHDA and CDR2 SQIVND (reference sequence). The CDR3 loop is CASSIKSTSGSSYEQYF. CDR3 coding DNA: TGTGCCAGTAGTATTAAGAGCACTAGCGGTAGCTCCTACGAGCAGTACTTC.

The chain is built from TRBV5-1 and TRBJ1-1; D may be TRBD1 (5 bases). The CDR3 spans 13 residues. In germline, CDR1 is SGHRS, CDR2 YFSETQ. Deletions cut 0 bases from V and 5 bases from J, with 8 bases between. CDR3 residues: CASSLVGDTEAFF. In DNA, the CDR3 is TGCGCCAGCAGCTTGGTGGGGGATACTGAAGCTTTCTTT.

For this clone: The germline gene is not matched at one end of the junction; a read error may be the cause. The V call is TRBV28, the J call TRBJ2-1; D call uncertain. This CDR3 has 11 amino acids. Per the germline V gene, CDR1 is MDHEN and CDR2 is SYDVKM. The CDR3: CMSGSYNEQFF. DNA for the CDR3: TGCATGAGTGGTTCCTACAATGAGCAGTTCTTC.

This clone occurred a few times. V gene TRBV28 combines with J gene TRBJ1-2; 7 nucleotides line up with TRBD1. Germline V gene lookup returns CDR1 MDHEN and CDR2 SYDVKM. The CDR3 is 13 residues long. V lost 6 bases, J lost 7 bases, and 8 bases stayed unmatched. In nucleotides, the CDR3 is TGTGCCAGCAGCAGACAGGGAACCAGTGGCTACACCTTC. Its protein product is CASSRQGTSGYTF.

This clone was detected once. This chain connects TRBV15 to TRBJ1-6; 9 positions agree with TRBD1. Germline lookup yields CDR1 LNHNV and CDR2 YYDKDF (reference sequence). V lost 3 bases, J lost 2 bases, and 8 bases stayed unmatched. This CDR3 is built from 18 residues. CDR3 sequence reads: CATSSLGQGLPYNSPLHF. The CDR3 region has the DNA TGTGCCACCAGCAGCCTGGGACAGGGCCTTCCCTATAATTCACCCCTCCACTTT. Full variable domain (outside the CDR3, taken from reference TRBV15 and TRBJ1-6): DAMVIQNPRYQVTQFGKPVTLSCSQTLNHNVMYWYQQKSSQAPKLLFHYYDKDFNNEADTPDNFQSRRPNTSFCFLDIRSPGLGDTAMYLCATSSLGQGLPYNSPLHFGNGTRLTVT.

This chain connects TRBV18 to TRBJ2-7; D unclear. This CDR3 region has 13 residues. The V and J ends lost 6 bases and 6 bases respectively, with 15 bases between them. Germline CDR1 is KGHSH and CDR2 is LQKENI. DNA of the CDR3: TGTGCCAGCTCTCGGCTCCAGGATTCCGAGCAGTACGTC. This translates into CASSRLQDSEQYV.

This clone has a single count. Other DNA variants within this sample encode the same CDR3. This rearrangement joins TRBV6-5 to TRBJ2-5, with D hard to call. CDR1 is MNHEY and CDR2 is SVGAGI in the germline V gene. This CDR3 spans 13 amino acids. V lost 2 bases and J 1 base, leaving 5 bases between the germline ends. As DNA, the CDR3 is TGTGCCAGCAGTTACCAGTCCCAAGAGACCCAGTACTTC. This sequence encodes CASSYQSQETQYF.

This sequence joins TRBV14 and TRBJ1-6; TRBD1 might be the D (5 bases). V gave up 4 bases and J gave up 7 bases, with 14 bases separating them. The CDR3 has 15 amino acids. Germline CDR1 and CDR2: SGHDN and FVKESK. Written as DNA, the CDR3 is TGTGCCAGCAGCCGAAACCAGGGTGCCAATTCACCCCTCCACTTT. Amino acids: CASSRNQGANSPLHF. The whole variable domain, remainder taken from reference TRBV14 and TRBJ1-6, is EAGVTQFPSHSVIEKGQTVTLRCDPISGHDNLYWYRRVMGKEIKFLLHFVKESKQDESGMPNNRFLAERTGGTYSTLKVQPAELEDSGVYFCASSRNQGANSPLHFGNGTRLTVT.

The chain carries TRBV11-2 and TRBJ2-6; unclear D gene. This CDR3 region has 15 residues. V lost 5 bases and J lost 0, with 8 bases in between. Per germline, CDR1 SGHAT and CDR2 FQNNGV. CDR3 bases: TGTGCCAGCAGCGCCCAAGTCTCTGGGGCCAACGTCCTGACTTTC. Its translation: CASSAQVSGANVLTF.

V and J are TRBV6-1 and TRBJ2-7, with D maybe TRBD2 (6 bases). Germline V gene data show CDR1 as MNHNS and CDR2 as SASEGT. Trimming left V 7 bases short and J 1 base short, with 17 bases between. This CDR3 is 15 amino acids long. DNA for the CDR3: TGTGCCAGCAAGCCGGCCCAGGGAGGTTCCTACGAGCAGTACGTC. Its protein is CASKPAQGGSYEQYV.

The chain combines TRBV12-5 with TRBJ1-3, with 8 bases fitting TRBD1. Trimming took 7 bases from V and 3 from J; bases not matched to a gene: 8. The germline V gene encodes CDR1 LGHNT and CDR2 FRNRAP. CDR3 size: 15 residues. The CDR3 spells CASVSGGFFGNTIYF. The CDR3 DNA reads TGTGCTAGTGTTTCAGGGGGCTTCTTTGGAAACACCATATATTTT.

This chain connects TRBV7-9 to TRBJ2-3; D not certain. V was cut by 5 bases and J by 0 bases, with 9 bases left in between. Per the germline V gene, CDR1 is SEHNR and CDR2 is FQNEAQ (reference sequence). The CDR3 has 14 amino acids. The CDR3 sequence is CASSPPGSTDTQYF. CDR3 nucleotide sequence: TGTGCCAGCAGCCCCCCCGGCAGCACAGATACGCAGTATTTT. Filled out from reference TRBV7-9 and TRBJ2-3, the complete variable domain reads DTGVSQNPRHKITKRGQNVTFRCDPISEHNRLYWYRQTLGQGPEFLTYFQNEAQLEKSRLLSDRFSAERPKGSFSTLEIQRTEQGDSAMYLCASSPPGSTDTQYFGPGTRLTVL.

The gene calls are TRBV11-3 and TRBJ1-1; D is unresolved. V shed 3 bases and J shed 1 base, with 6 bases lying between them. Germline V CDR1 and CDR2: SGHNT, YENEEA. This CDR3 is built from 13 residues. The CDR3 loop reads CASSFTGNTEAFF. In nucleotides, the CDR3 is TGTGCCAGCAGCTTTACGGGGAACACTGAAGCTTTCTTT.

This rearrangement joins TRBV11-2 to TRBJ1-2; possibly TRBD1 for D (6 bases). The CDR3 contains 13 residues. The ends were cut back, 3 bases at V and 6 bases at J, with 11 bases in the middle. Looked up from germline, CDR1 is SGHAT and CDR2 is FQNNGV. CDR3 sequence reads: CASSLGHLDGYTF. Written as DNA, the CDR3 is TGTGCCAGCAGCTTGGGACACTTGGATGGCTACACCTTC.

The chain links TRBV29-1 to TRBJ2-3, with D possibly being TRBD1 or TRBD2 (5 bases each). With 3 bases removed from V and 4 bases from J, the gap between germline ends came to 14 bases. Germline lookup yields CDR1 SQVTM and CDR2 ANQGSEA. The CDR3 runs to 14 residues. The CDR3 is CSVDWGNSADTQYF. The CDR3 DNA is TGCAGCGTTGATTGGGGGAACAGCGCAGATACGCAGTATTTT.

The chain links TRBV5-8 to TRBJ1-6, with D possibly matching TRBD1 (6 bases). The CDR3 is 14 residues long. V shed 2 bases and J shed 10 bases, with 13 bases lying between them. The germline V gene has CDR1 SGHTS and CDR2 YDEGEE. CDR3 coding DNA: TGTGCCAGCAGCTTATCACAGGGCGGGTCACCCCTCCACTTT. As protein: CASSLSQGGSPLHF.

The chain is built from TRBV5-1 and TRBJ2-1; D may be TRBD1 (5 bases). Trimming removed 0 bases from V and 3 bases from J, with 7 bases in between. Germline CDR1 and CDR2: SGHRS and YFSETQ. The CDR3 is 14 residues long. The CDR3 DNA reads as TGCGCCAGCAGCTTGGGACAGAACTACAATGAGCAGTTCTTC. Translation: CASSLGQNYNEQFF.

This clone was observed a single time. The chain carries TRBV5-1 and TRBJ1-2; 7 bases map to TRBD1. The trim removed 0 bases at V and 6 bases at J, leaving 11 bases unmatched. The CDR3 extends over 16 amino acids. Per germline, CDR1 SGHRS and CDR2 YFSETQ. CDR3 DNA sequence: TGCGCCAGCAGCTTGGCCCAGGGCAGGGGGACGGATGGCTACACCTTC. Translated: CASSLAQGRGTDGYTF.

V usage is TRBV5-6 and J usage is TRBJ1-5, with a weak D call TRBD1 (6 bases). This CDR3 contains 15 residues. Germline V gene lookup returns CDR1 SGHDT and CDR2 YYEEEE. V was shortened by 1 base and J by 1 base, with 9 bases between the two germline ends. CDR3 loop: CASSLLGASNQPQHF. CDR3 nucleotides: TGTGCCAGCAGCTTGCTGGGGGCAAGCAATCAGCCCCAGCATTTT. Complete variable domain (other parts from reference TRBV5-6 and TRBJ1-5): DAGVTQSPTHLIKTRGQQVTLRCSPKSGHDTVSWYQQALGQGPQFIFQYYEEEERQRGNFPDRFSGHQFPNYSSELNVNALLLGDSALYLCASSLLGASNQPQHFGDGTRLSIL.

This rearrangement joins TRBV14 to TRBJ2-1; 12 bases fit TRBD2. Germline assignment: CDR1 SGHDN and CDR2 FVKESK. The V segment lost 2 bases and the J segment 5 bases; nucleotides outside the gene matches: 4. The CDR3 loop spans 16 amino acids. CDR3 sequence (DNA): TGTGCCAGCAGCCAACTAGCGGGGGGGCGGCACAATGAGCAGTTCTTC. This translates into CASSQLAGGRHNEQFF.